This TCR beta chain was sequenced during a study of early T cells in non-severe SARS-CoV-2 infection. This clonotype was seen repeatedly, ten times or more. The CDR3 contains 13 residues. Germline V lookup: CDR1 KGHSH, CDR2 LQKENI. With 3 bases removed from V and 4 bases from J, the gap between germline ends came to 9 bases. TCRdb redid the calling of the 5' RACE reads with MiXCR, one entry per CDR3 protein. The sample holds tens of thousands of distinct CDR3 sequences, about 5% seen once. The sequence was collected from an adult who was a healthcare worker with PCR-confirmed SARS-CoV-2 infection or an uninfected control (not recorded which). The specimen was whole blood. The chain uses TRBV18 and TRBJ2-5; the D is unclear. The CDR3 DNA reads as TGTGCCAGCTCACCTGACGGTCCAGAGACCCAGTACTTC. It yields the protein CASSPDGPETQYF.